These 23 T cell receptor beta chains were sequenced from one sample in a study of blood T cells in healthy people across ages. Next came a second PCR, run for about 6 to 12 cycles, which used a sample-barcoded 5' primer along with a J-beta primer mix. One entry per CDR3 protein, called by TCRdb with MiXCR from the 5' RACE reads. There are about 680,000 distinct CDR3 sequences in the sample; 45% to 50% occur only once, and roughly 31% lies in the top ten. The specimen sequenced was blood. These receptors came from a woman aged 55 to 70 in good health.

The chain has TRBV21-1 and TRBJ2-7; whether TRBD1, the table's D call, matches the DNA was not checked. TRBV21-1 is termed a pseudogene. The CDR3 spans 16 residues. CDR3 loop: CASSKAGAGFTYEQYF. DNA of the CDR3: TGTGCCAGCAGCAAAGCAGGAGCAGGGTTTACCTACGAGCAGTACTTC.

This clonotype has a handful of counts. V gene TRBV2 combines with J gene TRBJ2-7, with D possibly matching TRBD2 (5 bases). The CDR3 is 12 residues long. The germline V gene has CDR1 SNHLY and CDR2 FYNNEI. Trimming stripped 8 bases from V and 0 bases from J, with 8 bases between. Here the CDR3 reads CASQLVSYEQYF. The CDR3 DNA is TGTGCCAGCCAACTAGTCTCCTACGAGCAGTACTTC. The complete variable domain, with remaining parts taken from reference TRBV2 and TRBJ2-7, reads EPEVTQTPSHQVTQMGQEVILRCVPISNHLYFYWYRQILGQKVEFLVSFYNNEISEKSEIFDDQFSVERPDGSNFTLKIRSTKLEDSAMYFCASQLVSYEQYFGPGTRLTVT.

This clonotype turned up a few times. This chain uses TRBV7-2 with TRBJ2-7, with D perhaps matching TRBD1 (6 bases). The CDR3 consists of 13 residues. The germline gives CDR1 SGHTA, CDR2 FQGNSA. V lost 2 bases to trimming and J lost 7 bases, with 12 bases between them. The DNA of the CDR3 is TGTGCCAGCAGCTTATTTCAGGGGCTTGAGCAGTACTTC. Encoded protein: CASSLFQGLEQYF.

In this sample, this clonotype turned up a few times. This chain joins TRBV7-9 and TRBJ2-1; no clear D gene. Trimming took 3 bases from V and 8 from J, leaving 14 bases between them. This CDR3 region has 14 residues. Germline CDR1 and CDR2: SEHNR and FQNEAQ (reference sequence). The CDR3 here is CASSFGLSSDEQFF. DNA of the CDR3: TGTGCCAGCAGCTTTGGCCTTAGCAGCGATGAGCAGTTCTTC. Using reference TRBV7-9 and TRBJ2-1 for the parts outside the CDR3, the full variable domain is DTGVSQNPRHKITKRGQNVTFRCDPISEHNRLYWYRQTLGQGPEFLTYFQNEAQLEKSRLLSDRFSAERPKGSFSTLEIQRTEQGDSAMYLCASSFGLSSDEQFFGPGTRLTVL.

Concerning this clonotype: The DNA is omitted, as the CDR3 cannot be located on it reliably, and the CDR3 follows TCRdb's listing. The chain recombines TRBV6-6 with TRBJ2-7; no check of the table's D call, TRBD2, against the DNA was made. Germline V gene data show CDR1 as MNHNY and CDR2 as SVGAGI (reference sequence). The CDR3 spans 15 residues, counting both ends. CDR3 residues: CASSSSGGLDIGQYF.

The chain couples TRBV20-1 to TRBJ1-1; no reliable D call. V lost 2 bases and J 6 bases, leaving 13 bases between the germline ends. CDR1 is DFQATT and CDR2 is SNEGSKA in the germline V gene (reference sequence). CDR3 size: 13 residues. The CDR3 nucleotides are TGCAGTGCTAGAATAGGGAAAGGCGCTGAAGCTTTCTTT. It specifies CSARIGKGAEAFF.

The CDR3 DNA reads as TGTGCCAGCAGCTTAAGGCAACAGGGCTCCTACGAGCAGTACTTC. This codes for CASSLRQQGSYEQYF. This sequence joins TRBV7-9 and TRBJ2-7; possibly TRBD1 for D (6 bases). V was clipped by 2 bases and J by 0 bases, with 11 bases between them. This CDR3 spans 15 amino acids. Per the germline V gene, CDR1 is SEHNR and CDR2 is FQNEAQ (reference sequence).

The chain is built from TRBV15 and TRBJ2-7; tentatively, D is TRBD2 (5 bases). The V gene's germline CDR1 is LNHNV and CDR2 YYDKDF (reference sequence). Trimming took 4 bases from V and 0 from J, leaving 13 bases between them. This CDR3 region has 15 residues. This chain's CDR3 is CATSKSRDHSYEQYF. The CDR3 DNA reads as TGTGCCACCAGCAAAAGCCGGGATCACTCCTACGAGCAGTACTTC. Combining the CDR3 with reference TRBV15 and TRBJ2-7 gives the whole variable domain DAMVIQNPRYQVTQFGKPVTLSCSQTLNHNVMYWYQQKSSQAPKLLFHYYDKDFNNEADTPDNFQSRRPNTSFCFLDIRSPGLGDTAMYLCATSKSRDHSYEQYFGPGTRLTVT.

DNA of the CDR3: TGTGCCACCAGTGATCACGCTCGGGGTGGCAATCAGCCCCAGCATTTT. Its translation is CATSDHARGGNQPQHF. The chain has TRBV24-1 and TRBJ1-5; D call uncertain. Germline CDR1 is KGHDR and CDR2 is SFDVKD. V lost 3 bases, J lost 2 bases, and 13 bases lay in between. The length of the CDR3 is 16 residues.

This rearrangement joins TRBV7-9 to TRBJ1-1; D not resolved. V lost 3 bases and J lost 4, with 9 bases in between. Germline CDR1 and CDR2: SEHNR and FQNEAQ (reference sequence). This CDR3 region has 13 residues. The CDR3 sequence: CASSLEGATEAFF. As DNA, the CDR3 is TGTGCCAGCAGCTTGGAGGGAGCCACTGAAGCTTTCTTT.

This clonotype was observed a handful of times. The DNA for the CDR3 is TGTGCCAGCAGCACCAGCAGGCCCGATACGCAGTATTTT. Translation gives CASSTSRPDTQYF. The V and J genes are TRBV7-2 and TRBJ2-3; D remains ambiguous. The V gene lost 5 bases and the J gene lost 6 bases, with 12 bases spanning the gap. The CDR3 consists of 13 residues. The germline V gene has CDR1 SGHTA and CDR2 FQGNSA.

The chain uses TRBV20-1 and TRBJ2-5, with D hard to call. From germline, CDR1 is DFQATT and CDR2 SNEGSKA (reference sequence). V lost 2 bases and J 0 bases, leaving 10 bases between the germline ends. This CDR3 region has 14 residues. The CDR3 DNA reads TGCAGTGCTAGAAGTTGGGCCCACCAAGAGACCCAGTACTTC. This sequence encodes CSARSWAHQETQYF.

The chain has TRBV7-2 and TRBJ2-1, with TRBD2 identical over 7 bases. V lost 1 base and J lost 7; bases outside the gene matches: 16. CDR1 and CDR2 from the germline V gene are SGHTA and FQGNSA. CDR3 length: 18 residues. CDR3 residues: CASSLVPPMGGSENEQFF. The CDR3 bases are TGTGCCAGCAGCTTAGTCCCCCCCATGGGCGGGAGTGAGAATGAGCAGTTCTTC.

Only a few counts were recorded for this clonotype. This chain links TRBV9 with TRBJ2-6, with TRBD1 matching 8 bases. Unmatched junction bases numbered 15, after V lost 4 bases and J lost 0 bases. Per germline, CDR1 SGDLS and CDR2 YYNGEE. There are 20 residues in the CDR3. CDR3 residues: CASSPTLGDRPSSGANVLTF. The CDR3 region has the DNA TGTGCCAGCAGCCCCACTCTTGGGGACAGGCCTAGCTCTGGGGCCAACGTCCTGACTTTC.

The chain recombines TRBV20-1 with TRBJ2-7, with 10 nucleotides matching TRBD2. The CDR3 contains 15 residues. Trimming at V came to 0 bases and at J to 6 bases, leaving 8 bases not matched to a gene. Germline CDR1 and CDR2: DFQATT and SNEGSKA (reference sequence). The CDR3 loop reads CSARDPRLAGSEQYF. The CDR3 DNA is TGCAGTGCTAGAGATCCCCGACTAGCGGGCTCCGAGCAGTACTTC.

This clonotype was found a few times. The rearrangement uses TRBV7-2 and TRBJ2-5; 8 bases are a match to TRBD1. The end of the DNA is better explained by TRBJ2-7, so the J call may be wrong. The CDR3 covers 14 residues. Germline V CDR1 and CDR2: SGHTA, FQGNSA. The CDR3 nucleotides are TGTGCCAGCAGCCCCAGGGGGCCCTACTACGAGCAGTACTTC. Protein: CASSPRGPYYEQYF.

The chain combines TRBV6-4 with TRBJ2-1; possibly TRBD2 for D (6 bases). Trimming stripped 0 bases from V and 1 base from J, with 10 bases between. Germline values: CDR1 MRHNA, CDR2 SNTAGT. The CDR3 has 16 amino acids. The CDR3, as DNA: TGTGCCAGCAGTGACTCGATAGGGAGGTCCTACAATGAGCAGTTCTTC. It encodes CASSDSIGRSYNEQFF.

This clonotype was seen more than once but under ten times. The rearrangement joins TRBV12-3 or TRBV12-4 to TRBJ2-3, with D unclear. The CDR3 covers 12 residues. Trimming stripped 3 bases from V and 4 bases from J, with 5 bases between. This CDR3 is CASSFNADTQYF. The DNA for the CDR3 is TGTGCCAGCAGTTTTAACGCAGATACGCAGTATTTT.

The sample holds a few counts of this clonotype. The V call is TRBV12-3 or TRBV12-4, the J call TRBJ2-5; D perhaps matches TRBD2 (5 bases). The CDR3 is 13 residues long. V dropped 2 bases and J dropped 11 bases, with 15 bases sitting between them. This CDR3 reads CASSLTGMGEQYF. CDR3 bases: TGTGCCAGCAGTTTAACCGGGATGGGTGAGCAGTACTTC.

V gene TRBV4-2 combines with J gene TRBJ1-5, with TRBD1 identical over 7 bases. V lost 1 base to trimming and J lost 7 bases; unmatched junction nucleotides: 7. The CDR3 has 15 residues. CDR1 LGHNA and CDR2 YNFKEQ come from the germline V gene. The CDR3 sequence: CASSQGQGGGQPQHF. The CDR3 DNA sequence: TGTGCCAGCAGCCAAGGACAGGGAGGAGGCCAGCCCCAGCATTTT.

The table lists this clonotype with a count of one. The chain links TRBV28 to TRBJ1-2; the D is unclear. Looked up from germline, CDR1 is MDHEN and CDR2 is SYDVKM. The CDR3 is 12 amino acids. Trimming shortened V by 5 bases and J by 3 bases, and 7 bases separated the two germline ends. The DNA for the CDR3 is TGTGCCAGCAGTCCCTATGACTATGGCTACACCTTC. Protein: CASSPYDYGYTF.

The gene calls are TRBV7-9 and TRBJ2-7; weak D call: TRBD1 (6 bases). The V and J ends lost 0 bases and 11 bases respectively, with 11 bases between them. Per the germline V gene, CDR1 is SEHNR and CDR2 is FQNEAQ (reference sequence). There are 12 residues in the CDR3. CDR3 DNA sequence: TGTGCCAGCAGCTTAGCCTCGGACAGTAAGTACTTC. Its translation is CASSLASDSKYF.

This clonotype was seen only a few times. CDR3 protein: CASSLVAFTDTQYF. The DNA of the CDR3 is TGTGCCAGCAGCTTAGTGGCTTTCACAGATACGCAGTATTTT. V gene TRBV7-2 combines with J gene TRBJ2-3; D is unresolved. Germline V gene lookup returns CDR1 SGHTA and CDR2 FQGNSA. The CDR3 length is 14 residues. The V end lost 1 base, the J end lost 2 bases, and 7 bases lay between the germline ends.